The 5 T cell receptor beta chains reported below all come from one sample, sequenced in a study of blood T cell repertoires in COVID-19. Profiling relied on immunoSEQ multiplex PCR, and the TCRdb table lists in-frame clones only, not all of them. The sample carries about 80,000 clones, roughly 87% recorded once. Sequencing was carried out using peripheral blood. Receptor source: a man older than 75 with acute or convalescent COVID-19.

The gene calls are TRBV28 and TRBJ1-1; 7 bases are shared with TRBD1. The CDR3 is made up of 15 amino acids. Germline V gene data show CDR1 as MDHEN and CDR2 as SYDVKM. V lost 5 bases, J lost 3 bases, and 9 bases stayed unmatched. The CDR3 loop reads CASSPRTGFYTEAFF. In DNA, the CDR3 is TGTGCCAGCAGTCCCAGGACAGGCTTTTACACTGAAGCTTTCTTT. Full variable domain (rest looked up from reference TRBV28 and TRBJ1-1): DVKVTQSSRYLVKRTGEKVFLECVQDMDHENMFWYRQDPGLGLRLIYFSYDVKMKEKGDIPEGYSVSREKKERFSLILESASTNQTSMYLCASSPRTGFYTEAFFGQGTRLTVV.

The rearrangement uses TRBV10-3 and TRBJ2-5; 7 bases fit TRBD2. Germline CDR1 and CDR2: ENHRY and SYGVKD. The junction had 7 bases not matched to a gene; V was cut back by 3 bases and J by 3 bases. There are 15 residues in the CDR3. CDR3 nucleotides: TGTGCCATCAGTGATGGTCGGGGGAGGGAAGAGACCCAGTACTTC. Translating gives CAISDGRGREETQYF.

CDR3 sequence reads: CASSLTADNYGYTF. DNA for the CDR3: TGCGCCAGCAGCCTGACAGCCGATAACTATGGCTACACCTTC. The chain couples TRBV5-1 to TRBJ1-2, with TRBD1 as a possible D gene (5 bases). Germline lookup yields CDR1 SGHRS and CDR2 YFSETQ. The germline V and J ends were trimmed by 4 bases and 1 base, with 11 bases remaining between them. The CDR3 loop spans 14 amino acids. The whole variable domain, remainder taken from reference TRBV5-1 and TRBJ1-2, is KAGVTQTPRYLIKTRGQQVTLSCSPISGHRSVSWYQQTPGQGLQFLFEYFSETQRNKGNFPGRFSGRQFSNSRSEMNVSTLELGDSALYLCASSLTADNYGYTFGSGTRLTVV.

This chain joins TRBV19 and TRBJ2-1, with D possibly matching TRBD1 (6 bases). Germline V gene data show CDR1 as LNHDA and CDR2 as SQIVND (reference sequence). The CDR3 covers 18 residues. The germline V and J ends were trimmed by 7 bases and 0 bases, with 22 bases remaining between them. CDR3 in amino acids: CASTPSRVGASSYNEQFF. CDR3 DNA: TGTGCCAGTACCCCATCTAGGGTGGGGGCTAGCTCCTACAATGAGCAGTTCTTC.

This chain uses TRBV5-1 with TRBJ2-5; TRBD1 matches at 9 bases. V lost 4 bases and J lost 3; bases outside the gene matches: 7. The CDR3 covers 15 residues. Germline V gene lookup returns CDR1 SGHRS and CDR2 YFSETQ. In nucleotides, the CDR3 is TGCGCCAGCAGCAGAACAGGGGGCGTGGAAGAGACCCAGTACTTC. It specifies CASSRTGGVEETQYF.